The clone carrying this TCR beta chain has ten or more counts. The target antigen is unknown. TCRdb independently ran MiXCR on the multiplex PCR reads; one entry per CDR3 protein. The sample records 160,000 or so distinct CDR3 sequences, roughly 35% being singletons. The CDR3 is 16 amino acids. Germline loops: CDR1 SGHVS, CDR2 FNYEAQ. The junction had 8 bases not matched to a gene; V was cut back by 1 base and J by 6 bases. Breast cancer patients provided tissue from their axillary draining lymph nodes. This sample was included in a study of breast tumors, draining lymph nodes, adjacent tissues. Study-wide results and caveats: Tumors had less TCR diversity than lymph nodes, more than nontumor tissue.

The sequence derives from a female donor with breast cancer. Some clones in this sample may be carry-over from other donors' samples. The chain has TRBV7-6 and TRBJ2-3; 9 nucleotides line up with TRBD2. Sequencing was carried out using axillary lymph node tissue. The CDR3 loop reads CASSLVGLAGSDTQYF. CDR3 DNA sequence: TGTGCCAGCAGCTTAGTAGGCCTAGCGGGATCGGATACGCAGTATTTT.